This T cell receptor beta chain stems from a study of blood T cell repertoires in COVID-19 (dated by TCRdb to about 2020). As for the study more broadly: Samples covering the acute and convalescent phases of COVID-19 were provided by collaborators in the United States, Italy and Spain. The material from the prospective study consisted of cDNA or gDNA derived from T cells, B-cell-depleted T cells, or PBMCs. Deeply sampled blood TCRbeta repertoires from subjects exposed to, actively infected with, or recovered from COVID-19 were included in the dataset. The repertoires were released in a freely available public database meant as a resource for research on the immune response to SARS-CoV-2. The samples were drawn from the first 160 participants of the ongoing ImmuneRACE study and from over a thousand subjects provided by 6 global collaborators. The sample metadata nearly always contained a de-identified subject ID, COVID-19 status, age in years and sex. HLA class I and class II types, where available, came from metadata supplied by the sample provider rather than from assay-based typing.

Whole blood was collected in K2EDTA tubes by collaborating institutions according to the institutions' own protocols. For TCRbeta analysis, collaborators shipped samples in one of three forms: frozen whole blood, isolated PBMCs, or DNA extracted from either of those sample types. The investigation overall reported the following: Clinical and demographic metadata were provided uncurated, with the amount varying by source and participant.

In the case of this clone: It lacks a known antigen. Germline is not matched at one junction end, which may reflect a read error.

The CDR3 holds 12 amino acids from the cysteine to the phenylalanine. Only the CDR3 DNA stays, 36 bases, in frame from base 1. CDR1 and CDR2 are drawn from the germline V gene: MDHEN, SYDVKM. The immunoSEQ Assay, a bias-controlled multiplex PCR, was used to amplify TCRbeta CDR3 regions from genomic DNA. The study's processing was this. The number of nucleated cells in each sample was estimated from the amplification of reference gene primers within the assay. Sequence reads were collapsed and filtered to measure the absolute abundance of every unique TCRbeta CDR3 rearrangement. For each sample, productive Simpson clonality was calculated as the square root of Simpson's diversity index over productive rearrangements. TCRdb re-hosts the immuneACCESS table, in-frame sequences only. Its copies lack some clones; in the studies checked, an unresolved V gene accounts for under half of them, and the cause for the rest is not known. V and J calls and clone size are those listed in that table; D and trimming were worked out from the DNA. In all, the sample holds approximately 240,000 clones, and 65% to 85% of those were seen once. 3% to 4% of the sample is taken by the ten largest.

This TCR was sampled from a middle-aged woman with active or convalescent COVID-19. The chain was built from TRBV28 and TRBJ1-5; the junction holds 8 bases that match TRBD1. The sequenced sample was peripheral blood. The DNA is as follows: TGCTCCGAGGGACAGGGCAATCAGCCCCAGCATTTT. Protein translation: CSEGQGNQPQHF.